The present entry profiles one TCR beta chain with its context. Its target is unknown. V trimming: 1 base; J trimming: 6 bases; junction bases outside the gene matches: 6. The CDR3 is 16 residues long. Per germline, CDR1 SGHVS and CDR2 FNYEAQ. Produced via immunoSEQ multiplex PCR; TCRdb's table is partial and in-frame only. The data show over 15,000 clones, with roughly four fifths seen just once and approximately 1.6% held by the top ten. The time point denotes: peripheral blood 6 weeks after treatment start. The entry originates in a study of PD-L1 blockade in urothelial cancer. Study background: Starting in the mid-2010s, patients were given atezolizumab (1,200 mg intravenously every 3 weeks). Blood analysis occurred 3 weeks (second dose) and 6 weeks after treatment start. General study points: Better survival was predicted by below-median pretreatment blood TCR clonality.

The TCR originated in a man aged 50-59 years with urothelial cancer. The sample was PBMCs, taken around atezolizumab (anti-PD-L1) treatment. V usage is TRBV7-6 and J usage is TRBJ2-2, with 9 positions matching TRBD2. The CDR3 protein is CASSLGGRAGAGELFF. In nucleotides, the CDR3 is TGTGCCAGCAGCTTAGGCGGGAGGGCCGGAGCCGGGGAGCTGTTTTTT.